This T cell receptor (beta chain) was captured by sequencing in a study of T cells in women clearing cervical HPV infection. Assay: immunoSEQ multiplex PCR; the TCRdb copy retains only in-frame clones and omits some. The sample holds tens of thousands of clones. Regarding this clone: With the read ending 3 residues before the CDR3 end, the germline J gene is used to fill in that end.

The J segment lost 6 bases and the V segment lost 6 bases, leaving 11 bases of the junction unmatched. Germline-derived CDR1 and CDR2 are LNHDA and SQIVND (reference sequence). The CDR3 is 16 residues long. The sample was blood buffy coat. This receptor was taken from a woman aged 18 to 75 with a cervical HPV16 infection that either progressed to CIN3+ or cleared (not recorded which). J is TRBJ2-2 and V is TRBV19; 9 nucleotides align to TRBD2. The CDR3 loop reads CASRPEGVAGAGELFF. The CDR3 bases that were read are TGTGCCAGTAGGCCGGAAGGGGTAGCGGGAGCCGGGGAG.